Listed below are T cell receptor beta chains from one sample, sequenced in a study of blood T cell repertoires in COVID-19. Here immunoSEQ multiplex PCR was the method, and the copy in TCRdb shows in-frame clones only, minus some. This sample has more than 300,000 clones, with more than 70% found just once. The sample comprised PBMCs or T cells enriched from blood (not recorded which). The source is a woman between 18 and 30 years old who had recovered from COVID-19. The CDR3 runs from the conserved cysteine through the conserved F or W. D genes are given only for firm matches. Some rows have no size entry. The others give once, few or many, or a class for an expanded clone.

clone_size	v_call	d_call	j_call	cdr3_nt	cdr3_aa
once	TRBV7-8	TRBD1	TRBJ2-7	TGTGCCAGCAGCACATCGAGGACAGGGAGGCGTAGGTACTTC	CASSTSRTGRRRYF
NA	TRBV30	NA	TRBJ1-3	TGTGCCTGGAGTTACGGGGGTGGCTACACCATATATTTT	CAWSYGGGYTIYF
NA	TRBV7-9	TRBD1	TRBJ1-4	TGTGCCAGCAGCTTACAGGGGGCGGTTGAAAAACTGTTTTTT	CASSLQGAVEKLFF
NA	TRBV4-2	TRBD1	TRBJ2-1	TGTGCCAGCAGCCAAGGGGCAGGGGGCGAAAATGAGCAGTTCTTC	CASSQGAGGENEQFF
NA	TRBV20-1	NA	TRBJ1-2	TGCAGTGCTAGTCAGGGAATGAGTGTCGGCTACACCTTC	CSASQGMSVGYTF
NA	TRBV7-2	TRBD1	TRBJ1-1	TGTGCCAGCAGCCGCGGGACAGGGATCACTGAAGCTTTCTTT	CASSRGTGITEAFF
NA	TRBV4-1	TRBD1	TRBJ1-2	TGCGCCAGCAGCCAAGAAGGACAGGGGGCGCGAATCTATGGCTACACCTTC	CASSQEGQGARIYGYTF
NA	TRBV3-1/TRBV3-2	NA	TRBJ1-5	TGTGCCAGCAGCCCTGACACTAGCAATCAGCCCCAGCATTTT	CASSPDTSNQPQHF
NA	TRBV6-5	TRBD1	TRBJ2-7	TGTGCCAGCAGACAGGACAGGGCCCCCTACGAGCAGTACTTC	CASRQDRAPYEQYF
NA	TRBV5-1	NA	TRBJ1-6	TGCGCCAGCAGCTTAGGAGGGGACAATTCACCCCTCCACTTT	CASSLGGDNSPLHF